This TCR beta chain appears in the sequencing data of a study of cytomegalovirus exposure and HLA in healthy donors. Study-wide results and limits: TCR beta V segments were, for the most part, productive about 87% or about 30% of the time in an earlier analysis.

13 Jbeta primers and 60 Vbeta primers were used for the PCR. The data were produced by immunoSEQ multiplex PCR, yet TCRdb's version contains in-frame clones alone and is incomplete. In the table there are about 210,000 clones, 70% to 90% of which are singletons. Comment on this clone: Its matching antigen is unknown.

Per germline, CDR1 MNHNS and CDR2 SASEGT. This CDR3 region has 13 residues. Trimming pared 6 bases from V and 3 bases from J, leaving 10 bases between. The clonotype comes from a woman aged 25 to 39 in good health and CMV-seronegative. The chain employs TRBV6-1 and TRBJ2-3, with D possibly TRBD2 on 6 matching bases. The material sequenced was PBMCs. CDR3 bases: TGTGCCAGCAGAGGTAGCGGAACAGATACGCAGTATTTT. Encoded protein: CASRGSGTDTQYF.